A selection of T cell receptor beta chains follows, all from one sample in a study of shared clonotypes between healthy human individuals. Produced via immunoSEQ multiplex PCR; TCRdb's table is partial and in-frame only. Here the sample spans a few million clones, around nine tenths being singletons. What was sequenced was naive CD4+ T cells sorted from blood. These TCRs come from a man between 18 and 29 years old in good health. CDR3s include the opening cysteine and the closing phenylalanine or tryptophan.

V gene | CDR3 protein
TRBV6-1 | CASSEPGYIGYTF
TRBV28 | CASSLTGAQETQYF
TRBV27 | CATRGTVLNEQFF
TRBV7-2 | CASSRDRGNEQYF
TRBV5-1 | CASSLLGITDTQYF
TRBV19 | CASSIRGTNTGELFF
TRBV28 | CASSPLGQGPNYGYTF
TRBV5-6 | CASSSSRDRVLADTQYF
TRBV6-5 | CASSYGDSQAFF
TRBV18 | CASSPPASGGNTIYF
TRBV27 | CASSFRNNYGYTF
TRBV6-4 | CASSEGINSPLHF
TRBV7-9 | CASAAQGLTEAFF
TRBV30 | CAWSKGAGELFF
TRBV7-8 | CASQSGGTYEQYF
TRBV18 | CASSQTGQPATNEKLFF
TRBV6-5 | CASSRGRGRNYGYTF
TRBV25-1 | CASSDRVGNSPLHF
TRBV6-6 | CASSLNEGFTEAFF
TRBV23-1 | CASSQSGQGQSTYGYTF
TRBV5-4 | CASSGQGPPETQYF
TRBV7-2 | CASSSGLAGVGEQYF
TRBV9 | CASSGDLRSTDTQYF
TRBV7-2 | CASSRSGRETQYF
TRBV5-4 | CASRDGLEPYNEQFF
TRBV7-5 | CARSRDRVLCGYTF
TRBV19 | CASSILLGGSTDTQYF
TRBV5-6 | CASSWAGGPTGETQYF
TRBV4-1 | CASSQETGGAPASEQFF
TRBV5-6 | CASSPGQGKQPQHF
TRBV7-9 | CASSRGTGDSYEQYF
TRBV5-6 | CASSLPQGVSGYTF
TRBV30 | CAWSPLAGGRTGELFF
TRBV5-1 | CASSLARDRVHEQYF
TRBV5-1 | CASSLVTGTANSPLHF
TRBV5-4 | CASSSTGAGSYEQYF
TRBV7-2 | CASSFGLAGGTQYF
TRBV18 | CASSPDRGYRTNEKLFF
TRBV4-3 | CASSPSILGPGELFF
TRBV28 | CASLTRTGTYEQYF
TRBV30 | CALNIGQGIGNTEAFF
TRBV6-6 | CASSSRTGLGYNEQFF
TRBV18 | CASSPETGNYGYTF
TRBV7-8 | CASSLVSANREETQYF
TRBV19 | CASTLLSGGNIQYF
TRBV2 | CASSEARTGSGNTIYF
TRBV5-1 | CASSLRDRAYEQYF
TRBV19 | CASSISSQGSTDTQYF
TRBV27 | CASRDTGQGGYTF
TRBV9 | CASSPQTGTPGEFF
TRBV18 | CASSPVQRPSYNEQFF
TRBV19 | CASIGPSGEGGYTF
TRBV2 | CASSLTTSLEQFF